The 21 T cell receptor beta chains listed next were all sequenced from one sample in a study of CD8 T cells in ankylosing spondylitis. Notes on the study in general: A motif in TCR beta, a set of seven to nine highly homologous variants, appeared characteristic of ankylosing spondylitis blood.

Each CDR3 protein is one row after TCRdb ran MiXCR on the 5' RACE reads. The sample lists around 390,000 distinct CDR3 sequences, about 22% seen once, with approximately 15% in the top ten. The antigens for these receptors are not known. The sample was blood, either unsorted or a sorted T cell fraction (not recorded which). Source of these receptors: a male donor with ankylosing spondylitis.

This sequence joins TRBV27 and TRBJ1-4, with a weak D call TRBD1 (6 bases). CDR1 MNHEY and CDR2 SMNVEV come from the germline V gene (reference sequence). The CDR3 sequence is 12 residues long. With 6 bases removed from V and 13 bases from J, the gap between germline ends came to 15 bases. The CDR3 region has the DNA TGTGCCAGCAGCGGGGGCAGGGATCGACTGTTTTTT. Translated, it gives CASSGGRDRLFF.

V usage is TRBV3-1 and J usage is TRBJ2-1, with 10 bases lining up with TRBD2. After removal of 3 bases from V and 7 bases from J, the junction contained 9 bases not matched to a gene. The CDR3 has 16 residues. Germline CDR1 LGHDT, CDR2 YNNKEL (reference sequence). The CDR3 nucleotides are TGTGCCAGCAGCCATCGCAGCGGGAGGGCCGGAAATGAGCAGTTCTTC. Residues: CASSHRSGRAGNEQFF.

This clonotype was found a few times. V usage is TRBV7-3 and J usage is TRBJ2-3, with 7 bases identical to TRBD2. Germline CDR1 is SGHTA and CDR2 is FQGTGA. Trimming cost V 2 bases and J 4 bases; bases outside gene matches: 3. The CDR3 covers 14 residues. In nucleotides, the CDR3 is TGTGCCAGCAGCTTATTAGGACTAGCAGATACGCAGTATTTT. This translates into CASSLLGLADTQYF.

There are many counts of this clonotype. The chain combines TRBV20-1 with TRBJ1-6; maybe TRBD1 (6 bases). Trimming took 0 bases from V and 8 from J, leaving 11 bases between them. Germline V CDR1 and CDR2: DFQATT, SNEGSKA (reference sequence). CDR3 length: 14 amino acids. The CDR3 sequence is CSARDQGTDSPLHF. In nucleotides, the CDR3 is TGCAGTGCTAGAGATCAGGGGACGGATTCACCCCTCCACTTT.

The CDR3: CASSTTSGRGTDTQYF. CDR3 bases: TGTGCCAGCAGCACCACTAGCGGTAGGGGAACAGATACGCAGTATTTT. The chain uses TRBV5-5 and TRBJ2-3; 8 bases line up with TRBD2. The germline V gene has CDR1 SGHKS and CDR2 YYEKEE (reference sequence). This CDR3 has 16 amino acids. V gave up 4 bases and J gave up 3 bases; unmatched junction bases: 10.

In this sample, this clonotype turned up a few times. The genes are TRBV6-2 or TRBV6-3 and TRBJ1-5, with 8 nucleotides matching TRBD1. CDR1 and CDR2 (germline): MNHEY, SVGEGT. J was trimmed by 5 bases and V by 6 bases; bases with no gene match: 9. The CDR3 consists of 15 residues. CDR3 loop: CASSKGQDRYQPQHF. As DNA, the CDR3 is TGTGCCAGCAGCAAGGGACAGGACCGGTATCAGCCCCAGCATTTT.

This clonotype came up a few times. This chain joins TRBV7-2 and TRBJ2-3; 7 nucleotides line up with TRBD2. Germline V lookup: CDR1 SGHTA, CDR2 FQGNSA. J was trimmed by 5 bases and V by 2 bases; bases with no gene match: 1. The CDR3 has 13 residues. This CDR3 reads CASSLRGRDTQYF. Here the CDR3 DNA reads TGTGCCAGCAGCTTACGCGGGAGAGATACGCAGTATTTT. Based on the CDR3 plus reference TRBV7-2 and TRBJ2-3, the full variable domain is GAGVSQSPSNKVTEKGKDVELRCDPISGHTALYWYRQSLGQGLEFLIYFQGNSAPDKSGLPSDRFSAERTGGSVSTLTIQRTQQEDSAVYLCASSLRGRDTQYFGPGTRLTVL.

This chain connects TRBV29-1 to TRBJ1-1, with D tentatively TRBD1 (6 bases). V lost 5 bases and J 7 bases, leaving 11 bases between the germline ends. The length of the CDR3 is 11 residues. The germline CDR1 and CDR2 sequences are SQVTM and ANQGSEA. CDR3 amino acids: CSVKWTVEAFF. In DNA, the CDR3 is TGCAGCGTTAAGTGGACAGTTGAAGCTTTCTTT.

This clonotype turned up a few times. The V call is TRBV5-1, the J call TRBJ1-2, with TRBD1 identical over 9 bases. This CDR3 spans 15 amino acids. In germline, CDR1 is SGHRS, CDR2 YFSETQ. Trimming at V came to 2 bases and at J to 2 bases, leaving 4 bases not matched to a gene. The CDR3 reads CASSLGTGGNYGYTF. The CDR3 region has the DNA TGCGCCAGCAGCTTAGGAACAGGGGGCAACTATGGCTACACCTTC.

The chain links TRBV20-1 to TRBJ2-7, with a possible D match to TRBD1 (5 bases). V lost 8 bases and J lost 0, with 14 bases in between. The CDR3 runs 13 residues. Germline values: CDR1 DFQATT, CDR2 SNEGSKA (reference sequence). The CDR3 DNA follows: TGCAGTCCTCAGACAGAACTCTCCTACGAGCAGTACTTC. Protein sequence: CSPQTELSYEQYF.

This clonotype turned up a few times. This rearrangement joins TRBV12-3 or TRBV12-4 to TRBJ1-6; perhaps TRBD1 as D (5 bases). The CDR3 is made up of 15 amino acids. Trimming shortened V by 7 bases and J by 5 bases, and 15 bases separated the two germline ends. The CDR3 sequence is CASKAGRFDNSPLHF. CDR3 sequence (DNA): TGTGCCAGCAAAGCAGGGAGGTTCGATAATTCACCCCTCCACTTT.

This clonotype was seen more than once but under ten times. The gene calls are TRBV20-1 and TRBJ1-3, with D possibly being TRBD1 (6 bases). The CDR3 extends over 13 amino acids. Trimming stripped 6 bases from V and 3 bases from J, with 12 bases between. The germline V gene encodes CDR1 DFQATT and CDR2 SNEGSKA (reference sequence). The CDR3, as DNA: TGCAGTGCAATTAGGACAGTTGGAAACACCATATATTTT. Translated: CSAIRTVGNTIYF.

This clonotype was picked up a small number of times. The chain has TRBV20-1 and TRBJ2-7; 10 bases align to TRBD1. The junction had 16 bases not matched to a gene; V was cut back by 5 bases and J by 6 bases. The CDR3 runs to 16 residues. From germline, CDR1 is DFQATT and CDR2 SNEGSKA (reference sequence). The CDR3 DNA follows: TGCAGTGCTCTCCTCCCGTCCTACGACAGGGGGCGCGAGCAGTACTTC. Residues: CSALLPSYDRGREQYF.

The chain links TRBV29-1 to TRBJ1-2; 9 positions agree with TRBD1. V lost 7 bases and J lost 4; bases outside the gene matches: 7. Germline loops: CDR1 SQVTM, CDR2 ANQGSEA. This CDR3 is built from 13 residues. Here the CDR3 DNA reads TGCAGCGGGGAACAGGGGGCTGGCTATGGCTACACCTTC. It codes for CSGEQGAGYGYTF.

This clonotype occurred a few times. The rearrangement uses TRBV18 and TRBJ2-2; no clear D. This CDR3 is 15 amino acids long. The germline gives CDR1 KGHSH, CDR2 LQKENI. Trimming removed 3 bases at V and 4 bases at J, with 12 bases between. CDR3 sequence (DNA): TGTGCCAGCTCACCGTATCCGGTTTTCACCGGGGAGCTGTTTTTT. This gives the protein CASSPYPVFTGELFF.

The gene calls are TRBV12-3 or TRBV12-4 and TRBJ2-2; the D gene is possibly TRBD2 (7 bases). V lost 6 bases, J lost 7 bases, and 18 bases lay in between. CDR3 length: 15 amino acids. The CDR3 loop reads CASSSRGEGVGELFF. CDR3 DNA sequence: TGTGCCAGCAGCTCAAGGGGGGAGGGGGTCGGGGAGCTGTTTTTT.

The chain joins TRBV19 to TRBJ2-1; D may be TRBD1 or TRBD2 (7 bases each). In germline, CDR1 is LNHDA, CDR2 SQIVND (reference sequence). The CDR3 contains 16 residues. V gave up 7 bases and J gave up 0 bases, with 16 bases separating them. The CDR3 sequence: CASTTRGGGSYNEQFF. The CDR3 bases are TGTGCCAGTACCACCAGGGGGGGGGGCTCCTACAATGAGCAGTTCTTC.

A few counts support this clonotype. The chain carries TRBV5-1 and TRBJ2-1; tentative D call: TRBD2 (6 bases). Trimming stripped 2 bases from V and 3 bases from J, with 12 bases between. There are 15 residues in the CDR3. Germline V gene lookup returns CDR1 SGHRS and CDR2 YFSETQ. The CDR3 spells CASSFRGGIYNEQFF. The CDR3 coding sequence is TGCGCCAGCAGCTTTAGGGGCGGGATCTACAATGAGCAGTTCTTC.

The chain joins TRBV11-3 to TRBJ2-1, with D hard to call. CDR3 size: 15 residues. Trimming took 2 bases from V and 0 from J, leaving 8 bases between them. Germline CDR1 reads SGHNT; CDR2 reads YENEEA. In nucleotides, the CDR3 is TGTGCCAGCAGCTTAAGGCGCGGCTCCTACAATGAGCAGTTCTTC. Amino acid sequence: CASSLRRGSYNEQFF.

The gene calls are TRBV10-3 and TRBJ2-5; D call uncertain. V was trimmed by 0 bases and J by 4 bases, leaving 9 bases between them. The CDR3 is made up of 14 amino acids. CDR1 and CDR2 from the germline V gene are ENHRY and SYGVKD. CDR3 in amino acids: CAISESGVSETQYF. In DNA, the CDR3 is TGTGCCATCAGTGAGTCGGGTGTCTCAGAGACCCAGTACTTC.

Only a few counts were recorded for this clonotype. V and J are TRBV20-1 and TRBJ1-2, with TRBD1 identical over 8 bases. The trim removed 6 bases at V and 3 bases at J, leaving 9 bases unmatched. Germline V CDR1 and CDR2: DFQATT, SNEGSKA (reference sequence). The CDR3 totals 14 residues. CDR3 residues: CSALTDRADYGYTF. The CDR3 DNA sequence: TGCAGTGCCTTAACGGACAGGGCCGACTATGGCTACACCTTC.